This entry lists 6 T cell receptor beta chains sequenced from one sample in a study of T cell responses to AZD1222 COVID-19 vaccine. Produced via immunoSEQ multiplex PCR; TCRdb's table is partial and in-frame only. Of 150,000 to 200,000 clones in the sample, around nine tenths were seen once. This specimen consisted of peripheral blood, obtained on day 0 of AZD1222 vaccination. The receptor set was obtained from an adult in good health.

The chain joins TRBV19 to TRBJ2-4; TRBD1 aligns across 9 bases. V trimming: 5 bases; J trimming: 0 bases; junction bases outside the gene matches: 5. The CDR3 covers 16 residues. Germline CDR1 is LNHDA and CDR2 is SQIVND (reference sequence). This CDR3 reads CASSLGTGLAKNIQYF. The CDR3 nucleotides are TGTGCCAGTAGTCTCGGGACAGGGCTAGCCAAAAACATTCAGTACTTC.

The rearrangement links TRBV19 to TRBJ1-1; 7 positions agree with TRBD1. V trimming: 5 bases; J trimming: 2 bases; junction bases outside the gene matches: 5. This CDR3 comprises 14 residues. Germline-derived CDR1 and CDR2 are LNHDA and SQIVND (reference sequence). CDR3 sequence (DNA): TGTGCCAGTAGTCACTGGGACAGAAACACTGAAGCTTTCTTT. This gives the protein CASSHWDRNTEAFF.

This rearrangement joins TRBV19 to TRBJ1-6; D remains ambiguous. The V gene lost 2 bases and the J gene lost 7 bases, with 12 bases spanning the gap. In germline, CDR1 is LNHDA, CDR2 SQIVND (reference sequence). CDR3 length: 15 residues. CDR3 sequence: CASSIMGSGNSPLHF. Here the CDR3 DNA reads TGTGCCAGTAGTATAATGGGGAGTGGAAATTCACCCCTCCACTTT.

CDR3 loop: CASSSRQPSGNTIYF. In DNA, the CDR3 is TGTGCCAGCAGTTCGAGACAGCCTTCTGGAAACACCATATATTTT. The genes are TRBV27 and TRBJ1-3; perhaps TRBD1 as D (5 bases). Germline-derived CDR1 and CDR2 are MNHEY and SMNVEV (reference sequence). This CDR3 is built from 15 residues. Trimming removed 4 bases at V and 1 base at J, with 11 bases between.

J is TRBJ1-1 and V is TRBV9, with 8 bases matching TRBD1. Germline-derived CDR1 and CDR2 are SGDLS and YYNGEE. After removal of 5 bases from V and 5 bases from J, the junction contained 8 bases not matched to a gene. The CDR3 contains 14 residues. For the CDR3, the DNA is TGTGCCAGCAGAGCTCAGGGGGCGAGGACTGAAGCTTTCTTT. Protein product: CASRAQGARTEAFF. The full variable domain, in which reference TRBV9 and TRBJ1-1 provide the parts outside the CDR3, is DSGVTQTPKHLITATGQRVTLRCSPRSGDLSVYWYQQSLDQGLQFLIQYYNGEERAKGNILERFSAQQFPDLHSELNLSSLELGDSALYFCASRAQGARTEAFFGQGTRLTVV.

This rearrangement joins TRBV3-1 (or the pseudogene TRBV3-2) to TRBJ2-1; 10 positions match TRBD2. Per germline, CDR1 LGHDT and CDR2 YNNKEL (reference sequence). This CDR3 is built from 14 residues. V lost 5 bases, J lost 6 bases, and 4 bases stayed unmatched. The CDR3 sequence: CASSARLAGNEQFF. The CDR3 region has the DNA TGTGCCAGCAGCGCCCGACTAGCGGGCAATGAGCAGTTCTTC.